The rows below give T cell receptor beta chains drawn from one sample of a study of T cell clonotyping in hematopoietic cell transplantation. The assay was immunoSEQ multiplex PCR, and TCRdb's table has in-frame clones only and misses some. The repertoire holds 9,000 or so clones, with nearly 98% as singletons. Material: peripheral blood mononuclear cells, obtained 100 days after allogeneic stem cell transplant. Receptors were obtained from a male patient between 55 and 70 years old who had an allogeneic stem cell transplant from a related donor, so the T cells may come from the graft donor. Some clones in this sample may be carry-over from other donors' samples. Both conserved end residues are part of each CDR3. A D gene is named only where the DNA matches it firmly. Some rows have no size entry. The others give once, few or many, or a class for an expanded clone.

size,J,D,V,DNA,CDR3
-,TRBJ1-3,-,TRBV5-1,TGCGCCAGCAGCTCGGTAACGTCAGGGCATGGAAACACCATATATTTT,CASSSVTSGHGNTIYF
-,TRBJ1-2,-,TRBV28,TGTGCCAGCAGTTTTGGACGGAGCTCTAACTATGGCTACACCTTC,CASSFGRSSNYGYTF
-,TRBJ2-7,TRBD2,TRBV7-8,TGTGCCAGCGGTGATAGCGGGGTGTCCTACGAGCAGTACTTC,CASGDSGVSYEQYF
-,TRBJ1-2,-,TRBV6-1,TGTGCCAGCAGTGAAGGGAGTGGGCAGTCCGATGGCTACACCTTC,CASSEGSGQSDGYTF
-,TRBJ2-5,TRBD1,TRBV7-6,TGTGCCAGCAGTTACCGAGGGGGCGACCAAGAGACCCAGTACTTC,CASSYRGGDQETQYF
-,TRBJ2-5,TRBD1,TRBV30,TGTGCCTGGAGTGCCCAGGGACAGGGGGGGGGCTCGACCCAGTACTTC,CAWSAQGQGGGSTQYF
-,TRBJ2-7,-,TRBV11-2,TGTGCCAGCAGCCCCCACCGTAGGGAGCAGTACTTC,CASSPHRREQYF
-,TRBJ2-3,-,TRBV30,TGTGCCTGGACGGGCAGGGATGGGGATACGCAGTATTTT,CAWTGRDGDTQYF
-,TRBJ1-2,TRBD1,TRBV23-1,TGCGCCAGCAGTAAACAGGGGGCAAGGAACTATGGCTACACCTTC,CASSKQGARNYGYTF
-,TRBJ1-1,TRBD1,TRBV28,TGTGCCAGCAGCCGGACCGGGGGACAGGGGTATACTGAAGCTTTCTTT,CASSRTGGQGYTEAFF
once,TRBJ1-2,TRBD1,TRBV30,TGTGCCTGGAGACCACAGGGGGTCCTTGAGGATGGCTACACCTTC,CAWRPQGVLEDGYTF